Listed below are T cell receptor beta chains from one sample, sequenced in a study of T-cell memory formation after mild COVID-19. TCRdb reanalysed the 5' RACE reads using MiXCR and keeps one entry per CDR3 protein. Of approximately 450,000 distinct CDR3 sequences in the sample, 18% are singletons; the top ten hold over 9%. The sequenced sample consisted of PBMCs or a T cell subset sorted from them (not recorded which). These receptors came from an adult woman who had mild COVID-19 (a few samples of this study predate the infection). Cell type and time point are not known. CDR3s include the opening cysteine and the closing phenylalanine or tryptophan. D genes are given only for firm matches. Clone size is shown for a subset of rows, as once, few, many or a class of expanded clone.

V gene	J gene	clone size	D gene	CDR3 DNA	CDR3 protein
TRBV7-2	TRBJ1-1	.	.	TGTGCCAGCAGCTTAGTTAGTTTTCAGACAGCCGAAGCTTTCTTT	CASSLVSFQTAEAFF
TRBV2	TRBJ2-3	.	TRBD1	TGTGCCAGCAGTCAGATGGGACAGCCAGCCACAGATACGCAGTATTTT	CASSQMGQPATDTQYF
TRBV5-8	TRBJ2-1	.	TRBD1	TGTGCCAGCAGCTCCGGGACAGGGGTGCTCTACAATGAGCAGTTCTTC	CASSSGTGVLYNEQFF
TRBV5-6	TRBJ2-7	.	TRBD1	TGTGCCAGCAACAGTTTCGGGACAGGTGATATCAGCTCCTACGAGCAGTACTTC	CASNSFGTGDISSYEQYF
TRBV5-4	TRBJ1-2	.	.	TGTGCCAGCAGCGAGGGGGGGAGAGCTAACTATGGCTACACCTTC	CASSEGGRANYGYTF
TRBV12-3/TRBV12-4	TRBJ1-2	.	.	TGTGCCAGCAGGCTGACAGGTGCTAACTATGGCTACACCTTC	CASRLTGANYGYTF
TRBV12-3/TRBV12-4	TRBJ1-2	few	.	TGTGCCAGCACCTTAGACAGCATCTATGGCTACACCTTC	CASTLDSIYGYTF
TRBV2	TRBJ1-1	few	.	TGTGCCAGCAGTGGGAGGGGAGGGAACACTGAAGCTTTCTTT	CASSGRGGNTEAFF
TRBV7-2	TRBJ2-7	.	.	TGTGCCAGCAGCATGGGAGGGGGCAGTTACGAGCAGTACTTC	CASSMGGGSYEQYF
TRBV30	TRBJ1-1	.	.	TGTGCCTGGATCACCCGGACACTGAACACTGAAGCTTTCTTT	CAWITRTLNTEAFF
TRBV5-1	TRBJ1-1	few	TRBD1	TGCGCCAGCAGCTTGTTTCGGGACAGAGGCTCTGAAGCTTTCTTT	CASSLFRDRGSEAFF
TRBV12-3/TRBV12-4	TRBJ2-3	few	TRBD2	TGTGCCAGCAGACCGACTAGCGGGGGAGATACGCAGTATTTT	CASRPTSGGDTQYF
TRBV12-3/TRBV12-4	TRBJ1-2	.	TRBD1	TGTGCCAGCAGTTCTGACAGGGGGCGTAGATATGGCTACACCTTC	CASSSDRGRRYGYTF
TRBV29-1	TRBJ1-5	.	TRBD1	TGCAGCGTCAAAGGGACAGGGGATCAGCCCCAGCATTTT	CSVKGTGDQPQHF
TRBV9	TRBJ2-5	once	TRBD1	TGTGCCAGCAGCGCCCCTGGTCTGGACAGGTGGGGGACCCAGTACTTC	CASSAPGLDRWGTQYF